The 14 T cell receptor beta chains in this list originate from one sample, sequenced in a study of OX40 agonist ivuxolimab in advanced cancers. Repertoires were generated with immunoSEQ multiplex PCR, while TCRdb's copy carries only in-frame clones and drops some. Here the sample spans roughly 40,000 clones, 80% to 95% being singletons. This specimen was CD4+ or CD8+ T cells sorted from blood, taken in a trial of the OX40 agonist ivuxolimab. The receptors shown here come from an adult with an advanced solid tumor such as melanoma, head and neck, liver or kidney cancer.

The CDR3 nucleotides are TGTGCCAGCAGTTTCCGGGAGGGTTCCAATGAGCAGTTCTTC. Translated, it gives CASSFREGSNEQFF. The V and J genes are TRBV28 and TRBJ2-1; 8 bases are a match to TRBD2. The CDR3 is 14 amino acids. Germline-derived CDR1 and CDR2 are MDHEN and SYDVKM. The V segment lost 3 bases and the J segment 6 bases; nucleotides outside the gene matches: 4.

The chain is built from TRBV6-6 and TRBJ2-1; 9 bases match TRBD1. J was trimmed by 6 bases and V by 5 bases; bases with no gene match: 5. The CDR3 is made up of 14 amino acids. Germline loops: CDR1 MNHNY, CDR2 SVGAGI (reference sequence). The DNA of the CDR3 is TGTGCCAGCAGTACACGGACAGGGGTCAATGAGCAGTTCTTC. Translated, it gives CASSTRTGVNEQFF.

The V gene is TRBV7-6, the J gene TRBJ2-1; perhaps TRBD2 as D (5 bases). CDR1 and CDR2 (germline): SGHVS, FNYEAQ. V shed 10 bases and J shed 5 bases, with 12 bases lying between them. This CDR3 spans 12 amino acids. The CDR3 DNA is TGTGCCACGTCGAGCGGAGACAATGAGCAGTTCTTC. It yields the protein CATSSGDNEQFF.

The DNA of the CDR3 is TGTGCCAGCTCACCTCTAGCGGGAGGGAACAATGAGCAGTTCTTC. Its protein is CASSPLAGGNNEQFF. The genes are TRBV18 and TRBJ2-1; 12 positions match TRBD2. This CDR3 has 15 amino acids. The germline gives CDR1 KGHSH, CDR2 LQKENI. The junction had 2 bases not matched to a gene; V was cut back by 3 bases and J by 5 bases.

V and J are TRBV6-5 and TRBJ1-5; D gene ambiguous. The CDR3 totals 12 residues. Germline V gives CDR1 MNHEY, CDR2 SVGAGI. Trimming took 8 bases from V and 4 from J, leaving 9 bases between them. The CDR3 DNA follows: TGTGCCAGCGAGACATCTAATCAGCCCCAGCATTTT. Protein: CASETSNQPQHF.

The chain employs TRBV25-1 and TRBJ2-1, with no clear D. This CDR3 spans 12 amino acids. Trimming took off 5 bases at V and 5 bases at J, with 7 bases between the two ends. In germline, CDR1 is MGHDK, CDR2 SYGVNS. Here the CDR3 DNA reads TGTGCCAGCAGTCGGTTGGACAATGAGCAGTTCTTC. This encodes CASSRLDNEQFF.

The V and J genes are TRBV27 and TRBJ2-7, with a weak D call TRBD2 (7 bases). Germline values: CDR1 MNHEY, CDR2 SMNVEV (reference sequence). This CDR3 contains 16 residues. Trimming pared 0 bases from V and 7 bases from J, leaving 19 bases between. The DNA for the CDR3 is TGTGCCAGCAGTTTATCACCGGCTGGGGGGGCGGGTGAGCAGTACTTC. This codes for CASSLSPAGGAGEQYF.

The V call is TRBV29-1, the J call TRBJ2-7; 7 bases align to TRBD2. CDR3 size: 13 residues. Losses at the gene ends were 7 bases for V and 4 bases for J; bases not matched to a gene: 10. Germline V gene data show CDR1 as SQVTM and CDR2 as ANQGSEA. Here the CDR3 DNA reads TGCAGCGCCCTAGCCGCGGGGGAGTACGAGCAGTACTTC. Translating gives CSALAAGEYEQYF.

The rearrangement links TRBV4-1 to TRBJ2-1, with D tentatively TRBD1 (5 bases). Germline V lookup: CDR1 MGHRA, CDR2 YSYEKL. This CDR3 contains 18 residues. Trimming pared 0 bases from V and 0 bases from J, leaving 15 bases between. The CDR3 spells CASSQEIRGALSYNEQFF. The CDR3 DNA reads as TGCGCCAGCAGCCAAGAGATAAGGGGCGCGCTCTCCTACAATGAGCAGTTCTTC.

This chain links TRBV19 with TRBJ2-1; TRBD1 might be the D (5 bases). Between the trimmed V and J ends, which lost 2 bases and 9 bases, there was a span of 8 bases. CDR1 and CDR2 from the germline V gene are LNHDA and SQIVND (reference sequence). There are 12 residues in the CDR3. The CDR3 sequence: CASSIKGIEQFF. For the CDR3, the DNA is TGTGCCAGTAGTATAAAGGGGATTGAGCAGTTCTTC.

The genes are TRBV13 and TRBJ2-4, with D maybe TRBD1 (6 bases). The CDR3 extends over 16 amino acids. Trimming removed 4 bases from V and 3 bases from J, with 16 bases in between. Germline V gene lookup returns CDR1 PRHDT and CDR2 FYEKMQ (reference sequence). CDR3 nucleotide sequence: TGTGCCAGCAGCTCCCCCGACAGGAGCGGCAAAAACATTCAGTACTTC. Protein product: CASSSPDRSGKNIQYF. Based on the CDR3 plus reference TRBV13 and TRBJ2-4, the full variable domain is AAGVIQSPRHLIKEKRETATLKCYPIPRHDTVYWYQQGPGQDPQFLISFYEKMQSDKGSIPDRFSAQQFSDYHSELNMSSLELGDSALYFCASSSPDRSGKNIQYFGAGTRLSVL.

The gene calls are TRBV19 and TRBJ2-2, with unresolved D. The CDR3 totals 14 residues. Trimming took 3 bases from V and 7 from J, leaving 12 bases between them. CDR1 is LNHDA and CDR2 is SQIVND in the germline V gene (reference sequence). CDR3 sequence: CASSISPQSGELFF. The DNA for the CDR3 is TGTGCCAGTAGTATTAGTCCCCAGAGCGGGGAGCTGTTTTTT.

The V and J genes are TRBV27 and TRBJ2-7; either TRBD1 or TRBD2 may supply D (5 bases each). The germline CDR1 and CDR2 sequences are MNHEY and SMNVEV (reference sequence). The CDR3 loop spans 14 amino acids. Trimming took 3 bases from V and 3 from J, leaving 12 bases between them. CDR3 DNA: TGTGCCAGCAGTTTCGTCGGGGCGGGCTACGAGCAGTACTTC. It codes for CASSFVGAGYEQYF.

This clone is a singleton in its sample. The rearrangement joins TRBV28 to TRBJ1-5, with D possibly TRBD1 on 6 matching bases. The CDR3 length is 15 residues. The V gene lost 3 bases and the J gene lost 7 bases, with 16 bases spanning the gap. Germline V gene data show CDR1 as MDHEN and CDR2 as SYDVKM. The CDR3: CASSLGATGSQPQHF. The CDR3 coding sequence is TGTGCCAGCAGTTTGGGGGCAACAGGGTCCCAGCCCCAGCATTTT.